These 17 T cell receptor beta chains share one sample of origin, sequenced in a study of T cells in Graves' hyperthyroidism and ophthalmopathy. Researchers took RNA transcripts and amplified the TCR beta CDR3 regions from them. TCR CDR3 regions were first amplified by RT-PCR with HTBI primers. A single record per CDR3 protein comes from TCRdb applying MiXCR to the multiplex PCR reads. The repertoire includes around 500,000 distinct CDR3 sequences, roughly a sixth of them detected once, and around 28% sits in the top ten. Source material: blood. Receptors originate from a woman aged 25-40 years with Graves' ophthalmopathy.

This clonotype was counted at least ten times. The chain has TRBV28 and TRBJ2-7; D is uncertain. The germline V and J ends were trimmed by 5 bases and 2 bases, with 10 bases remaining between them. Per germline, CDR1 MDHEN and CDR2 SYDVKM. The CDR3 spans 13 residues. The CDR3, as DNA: TGTGCCAGCAGTCAATGGAAAACCTACGAGCAGTACTTC. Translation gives CASSQWKTYEQYF.

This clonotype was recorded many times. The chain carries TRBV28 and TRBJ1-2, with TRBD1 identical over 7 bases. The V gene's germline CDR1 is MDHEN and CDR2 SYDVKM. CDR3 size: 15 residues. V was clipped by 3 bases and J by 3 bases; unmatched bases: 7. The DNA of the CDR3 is TGTGCCAGCAGTTTGGTAGGGGGCAATGACTATGGCTACACCTTC. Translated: CASSLVGGNDYGYTF.

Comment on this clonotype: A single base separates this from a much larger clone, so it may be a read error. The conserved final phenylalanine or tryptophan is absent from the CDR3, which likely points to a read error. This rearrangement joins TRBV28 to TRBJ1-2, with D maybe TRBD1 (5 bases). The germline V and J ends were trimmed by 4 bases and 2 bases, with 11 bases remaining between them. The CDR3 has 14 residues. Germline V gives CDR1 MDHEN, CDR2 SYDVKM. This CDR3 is CASSYLTANYGYTS. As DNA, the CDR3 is TGTGCCAGCAGTTACTTGACAGCGAACTATGGCTACACCTCC.

CDR3 DNA sequence: TGTGCCAGCACAAAGCCCGGGACCGGGGAGCTGTTTTTT. Its translation: CASTKPGTGELFF. The chain joins TRBV28 to TRBJ2-2; D is undetermined. This CDR3 has 13 amino acids. Deletions cut 7 bases from V and 5 bases from J, with 11 bases between. Germline lookup yields CDR1 MDHEN and CDR2 SYDVKM.

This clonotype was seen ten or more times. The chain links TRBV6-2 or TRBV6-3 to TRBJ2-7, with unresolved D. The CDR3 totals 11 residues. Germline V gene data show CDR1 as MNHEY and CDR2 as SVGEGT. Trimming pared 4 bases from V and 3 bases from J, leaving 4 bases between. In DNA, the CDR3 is TGTGCCAGCAGTTGGGGCTACGAGCAGTACTTC. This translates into CASSWGYEQYF.

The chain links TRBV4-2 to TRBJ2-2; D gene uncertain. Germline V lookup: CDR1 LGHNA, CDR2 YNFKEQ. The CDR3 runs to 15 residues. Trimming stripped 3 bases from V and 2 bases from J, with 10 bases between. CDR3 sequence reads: CASSQVLPNTGELFF. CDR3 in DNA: TGTGCCAGCAGCCAGGTTCTTCCTAACACCGGGGAGCTGTTTTTT.

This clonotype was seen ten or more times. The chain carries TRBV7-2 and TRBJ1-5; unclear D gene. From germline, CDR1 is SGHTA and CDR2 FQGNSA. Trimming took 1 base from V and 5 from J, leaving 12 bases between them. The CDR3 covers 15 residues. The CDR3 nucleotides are TGTGCCAGCAGCTTAGTCACCGGGCTCGATCAGCCCCAGCATTTT. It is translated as CASSLVTGLDQPQHF.

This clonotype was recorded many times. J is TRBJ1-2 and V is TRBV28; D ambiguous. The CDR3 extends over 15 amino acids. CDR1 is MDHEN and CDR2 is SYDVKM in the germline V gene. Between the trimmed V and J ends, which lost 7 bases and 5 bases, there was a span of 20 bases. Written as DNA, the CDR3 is TGTGCCAGCAAACGCCAGTGGGCAGCGCCTTATGGCTACACCTTC. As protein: CASKRQWAAPYGYTF.

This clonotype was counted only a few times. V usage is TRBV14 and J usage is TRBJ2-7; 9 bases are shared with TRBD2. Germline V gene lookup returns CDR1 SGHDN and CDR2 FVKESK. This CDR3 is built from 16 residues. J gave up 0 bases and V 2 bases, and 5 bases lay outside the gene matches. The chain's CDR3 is CASSQRSGSISYEQYF. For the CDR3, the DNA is TGTGCCAGCAGCCAACGTAGCGGGAGTATCTCCTACGAGCAGTACTTC.

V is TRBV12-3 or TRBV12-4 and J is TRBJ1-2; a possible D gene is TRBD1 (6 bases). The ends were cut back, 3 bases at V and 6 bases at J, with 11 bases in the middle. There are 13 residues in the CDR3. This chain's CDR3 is CASSFTGSNGYTF. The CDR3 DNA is TGTGCCAGCAGTTTTACAGGGTCGAATGGCTACACCTTC.

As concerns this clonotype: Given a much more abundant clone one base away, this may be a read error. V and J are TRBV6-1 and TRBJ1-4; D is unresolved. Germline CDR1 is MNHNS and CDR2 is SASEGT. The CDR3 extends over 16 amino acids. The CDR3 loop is CTSTYSEGQHHEKLFF. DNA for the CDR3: TGTACCAGCACCTATTCGGAGGGCCAACACCATGAAAAACTGTTTTTT.

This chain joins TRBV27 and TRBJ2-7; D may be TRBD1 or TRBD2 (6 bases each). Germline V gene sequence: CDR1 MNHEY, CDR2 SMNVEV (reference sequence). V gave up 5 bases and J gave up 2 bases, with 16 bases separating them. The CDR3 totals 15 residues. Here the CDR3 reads CASSPGDFTTYEQYF. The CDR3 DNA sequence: TGTGCCAGCAGTCCAGGGGACTTTACTACCTACGAGCAGTACTTC.

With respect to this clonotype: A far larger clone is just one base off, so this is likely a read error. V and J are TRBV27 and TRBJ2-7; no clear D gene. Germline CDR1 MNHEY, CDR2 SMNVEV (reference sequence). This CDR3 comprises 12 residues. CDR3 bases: TGTGCCAGCAGCCGTAGCTCCCACGAGCAGTACTTC. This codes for CASSRSSHEQYF.

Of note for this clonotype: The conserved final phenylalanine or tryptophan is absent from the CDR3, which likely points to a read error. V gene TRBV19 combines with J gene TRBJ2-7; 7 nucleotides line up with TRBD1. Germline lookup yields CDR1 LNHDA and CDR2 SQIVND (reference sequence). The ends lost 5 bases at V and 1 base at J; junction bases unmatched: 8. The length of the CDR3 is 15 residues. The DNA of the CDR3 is TGTGCCAGTAGTCTCCATACAGGGGCATCCTACGAGCAGTACTAC. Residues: CASSLHTGASYEQYY.

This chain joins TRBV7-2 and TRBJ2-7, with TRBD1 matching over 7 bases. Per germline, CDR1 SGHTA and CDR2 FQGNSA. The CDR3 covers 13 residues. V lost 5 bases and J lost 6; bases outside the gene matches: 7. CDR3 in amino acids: CASSPGQLREQYF. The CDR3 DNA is TGTGCCAGCAGCCCGGGACAGCTTCGCGAGCAGTACTTC.

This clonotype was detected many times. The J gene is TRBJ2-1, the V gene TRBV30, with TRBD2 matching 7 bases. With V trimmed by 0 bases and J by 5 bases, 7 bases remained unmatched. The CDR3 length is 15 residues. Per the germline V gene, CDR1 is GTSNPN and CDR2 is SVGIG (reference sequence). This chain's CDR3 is CAWSVSERDNNEQFF. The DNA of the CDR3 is TGTGCCTGGAGTGTATCCGAGCGGGATAACAATGAGCAGTTCTTC.

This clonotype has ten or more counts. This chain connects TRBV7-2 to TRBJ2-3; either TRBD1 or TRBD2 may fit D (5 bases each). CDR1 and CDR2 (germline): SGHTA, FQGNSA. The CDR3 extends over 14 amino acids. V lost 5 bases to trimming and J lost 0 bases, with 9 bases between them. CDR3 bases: TGTGCCAGCAGCCCATGGGGGAGCACAGATACGCAGTATTTT. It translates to CASSPWGSTDTQYF.